This T cell receptor beta chain was captured in a study of human T cells and chemical hapten exposure. Study-level background: Per-sample TCR yield variation was attributed mainly to small pooled library volume differences. Findings and caveats of the study: There was alopecia in the donors, so their immune response may differ from that of healthy people.

Germline V gene sequence: CDR1 DFQATT, CDR2 SNEGSKA (reference sequence). The CDR3 contains 18 residues. Unmatched junction bases numbered 10, after V lost 4 bases and J lost 3 bases. Individual cDNA molecules (in the library) carried attached unique molecular identifiers. TCRdb passed the RACE reads through MiXCR, listing each CDR3 protein once. This sample has about 380,000 distinct CDR3 sequences, with roughly 4.6% found just once. With respect to this clonotype: The antigen remains undetermined.

Time point specified: pre-sensitization, week 0. Regarding treatment: therapeutic diphenylcyclopropenone sensitization with weekly scalp DPC. Extraction yielded total RNA from whole blood (unfractionated). The V gene is TRBV20-1, the J gene TRBJ2-4; 15 nucleotides align to TRBD2. This receptor was identified in a woman between 45 and 60 years old with alopecia areata. Some clones in this sample may be carry-over from other donors' samples. The source was whole blood, collected in connection with sensitization to the hapten diphenylcyclopropenone (DPC). Written as DNA, the CDR3 is TGCAGTGCTACCCGGACTAGCGGGGGGGACCCGTTCAAAAACATTCAGTACTTC. It translates to CSATRTSGGDPFKNIQYF.